The rows below give T cell receptor beta chains drawn from one sample of a study of T cells in Graves' hyperthyroidism and ophthalmopathy. TCRdb recomputed calls from the multiplex PCR reads with MiXCR, one row per CDR3 protein. Among about 600,000 distinct CDR3 sequences listed, approximately 14% were seen once. Material: blood. These receptors were obtained from a woman aged 18-29 years with Graves' ophthalmopathy. Both conserved end residues are part of each CDR3. D genes are given only for firm matches. Clone size is stated in some rows and not others, as once, few, many or a class when expanded.

length	J	size	V	D	CDR3	DNA
14	TRBJ1-5	many	TRBV7-9	TRBD1	CASSVTGHNQPQHF	TGTGCCAGCAGCGTGACAGGGCACAATCAGCCCCAGCATTTT
16	TRBJ1-2	-	TRBV12-3/TRBV12-4	TRBD1	CASSISTGGRVDGYTF	TGTGCCAGCAGCATTAGCACAGGGGGCAGGGTAGATGGCTACACCTTC
17	TRBJ2-1	many	TRBV7-2	-	CASSLGRRWGTYDEQFF	TGTGCCAGCAGCTTAGGGCGCAGGTGGGGGACTTACGATGAGCAGTTCTTC
14	TRBJ1-1	many	TRBV12-3/TRBV12-4	TRBD1	CASSPDRGWTEAFF	TGTGCCAGCAGTCCAGACAGGGGGTGGACTGAAGCTTTCTTT
15	TRBJ1-2	-	TRBV18	-	CASSAPLRQDDGYTF	TGTGCCAGCTCAGCACCGCTTCGGCAGGATGATGGCTACACCTTC
14	TRBJ1-1	few	TRBV4-1	-	CASSQVLSDTEAFF	TGCGCCAGCAGCCAGGTCCTCAGCGACACTGAAGCTTTCTTT
18	TRBJ1-2	-	TRBV20-1	-	CSARGDQIGRSFNYGYTF	TGCAGTGCTAGAGGAGACCAGATCGGACGGAGCTTTAACTATGGCTACACCTTC
18	TRBJ2-1	many	TRBV6-2/TRBV6-3	TRBD2	CASSYSRSGSSSYNEQFF	TGTGCCAGCAGTTACTCGAGGAGCGGGAGCAGCTCCTACAATGAGCAGTTCTTC
14	TRBJ2-1	-	TRBV7-2	TRBD1	CASSFPGTGTLQFF	TGTGCCAGCAGCTTCCCCGGGACAGGGACGTTGCAGTTCTTC
17	TRBJ2-1	many	TRBV12-5	-	CASGLASRVFASNEQFF	TGTGCTAGTGGTTTGGCATCCAGGGTTTTTGCGAGCAATGAGCAGTTCTTC
15	TRBJ2-3	many	TRBV7-3	-	CASSLVGTSTDTQYF	TGTGCCAGCAGCTTGGTCGGGACCAGCACAGATACGCAGTATTTT
13	TRBJ2-5	many	TRBV19	TRBD2	CASSMRGGETQYF	TGTGCCAGTAGCATGCGGGGGGGAGAGACCCAGTACTTC
14	TRBJ2-2	-	TRBV29-1	-	CSALVSGYTGELFF	TGCAGCGCTTTAGTGAGCGGGTACACCGGGGAGCTGTTTTTT
12	TRBJ2-3	many	TRBV20-1	-	CSARPPLKTQYF	TGCAGTGCTAGGCCCCCCTTGAAGACGCAGTATTTT
15	TRBJ2-7	many	TRBV27	TRBD2	CASSPAGGSSYEQYF	TGTGCCAGCAGTCCAGCGGGAGGGAGCTCCTACGAGCAGTACTTC
16	TRBJ1-2	many	TRBV28	-	CASSWAGGVINYGYTF	TGTGCCAGCAGTTGGGCTGGGGGGGTAATTAACTATGGCTACACCTTC
14	TRBJ2-7	many	TRBV27	TRBD1	CASGHRGRAYEQYF	TGTGCCAGCGGTCACAGGGGTCGGGCCTACGAGCAGTACTTC
14	TRBJ2-7	-	TRBV12-3/TRBV12-4	TRBD2	CASRLAGGRYEQYF	TGTGCCAGCAGACTAGCGGGAGGTCGGTACGAGCAGTACTTC
15	TRBJ2-7	-	TRBV19	-	CARHTKRGGDYEQYF	TGTGCCCGCCATACTAAACGGGGTGGGGACTACGAGCAGTACTTC
17	TRBJ2-3	-	TRBV19	TRBD2	CASSFSLSGDEPDTQYF	TGTGCCAGTAGCTTCTCTCTTAGCGGGGACGAGCCAGATACGCAGTATTTT
11	TRBJ2-7	many	TRBV5-1	-	CASSLAVEQYF	TGCGCCAGCAGCTTGGCAGTCGAGCAGTACTTC
12	TRBJ2-1	many	TRBV7-3	-	CASSLISNEQFF	TGTGCCAGCAGCTTAATTTCCAATGAGCAGTTCTTC
19	TRBJ2-7	many	TRBV6-5	TRBD1	CASSYIAPLSTAGGYEQYF	TGTGCCAGCAGTTACATCGCCCCGTTATCCACGGCAGGGGGCTACGAGCAGTACTTC
14	TRBJ2-5	-	TRBV7-8	-	CASSYRVDQETQYF	TGTGCCAGCAGTTACAGGGTCGATCAAGAGACCCAGTACTTC
16	TRBJ2-3	many	TRBV12-3/TRBV12-4	TRBD2	CASSDLTSGKADTQYF	TGTGCCAGCAGTGACCTGACTAGCGGGAAGGCAGATACGCAGTATTTT
11	TRBJ2-7	many	TRBV20-1	-	CSAWDTYEQYF	TGCAGTGCTTGGGACACTTACGAGCAGTACTTC
14	TRBJ2-1	many	TRBV28	TRBD2	CASSSSGSLNEQFF	TGTGCCAGCAGTTCTAGCGGGAGCCTCAATGAGCAGTTCTTC
12	TRBJ2-7	few	TRBV30	-	CAWNREFSEQYF	TGTGCCTGGAACAGGGAGTTTAGCGAGCAGTACTTC
14	TRBJ1-5	many	TRBV5-5	TRBD1	CASSWGTGNQPQHF	TGTGCCAGCAGCTGGGGGACAGGGAATCAGCCCCAGCATTTT
17	TRBJ2-3	-	TRBV20-1	-	CSASPADWTYYTDTQYF	TGCAGTGCTAGCCCCGCCGATTGGACATATTACACAGATACGCAGTATTTT
15	TRBJ2-1	few	TRBV7-2	TRBD2	CASSLQPAGAHEQFF	TGTGCCAGCAGCTTACAACCAGCGGGAGCCCATGAGCAGTTCTTC
15	TRBJ2-1	few	TRBV10-3	-	CATRGKAGTLNEQFF	TGTGCCACCCGTGGAAAAGCGGGTACCCTAAATGAGCAGTTCTTC
17	TRBJ2-3	many	TRBV20-1	TRBD2	CSARDTGTSGSTDTQYF	TGCAGTGCTAGAGATACCGGGACTAGCGGGAGCACAGATACGCAGTATTTT
15	TRBJ2-3	many	TRBV10-3	TRBD2	CAISEVAGGPDTQYF	TGTGCCATCAGTGAGGTAGCGGGAGGCCCAGATACGCAGTATTTT
15	TRBJ2-7	-	TRBV19	-	CASSIMEGSSYEQYF	TGTGCCAGTAGTATTATGGAGGGGAGCTCCTACGAGCAGTACTTC
15	TRBJ2-3	many	TRBV30	TRBD2	CAWSTLAGMTDTQYF	TGTGCCTGGAGTACGCTAGCGGGCATGACAGATACGCAGTATTTT
12	TRBJ1-3	many	TRBV12-3/TRBV12-4	-	CASSPSGNTIYF	TGTGCCAGCAGCCCCTCTGGAAACACCATATATTTT
12	TRBJ1-2	many	TRBV20-1	-	CRAGAGGDGYTF	TGCAGGGCAGGAGCGGGGGGGGATGGCTACACCTTC
14	TRBJ2-1	many	TRBV7-9	-	CASSLVLAQNEQFF	TGTGCCAGCAGCTTAGTACTAGCTCAGAATGAGCAGTTCTTC
11	TRBJ2-7	many	TRBV28	-	CASSLSHEQYF	TGTGCCAGCAGTTTAAGCCATGAGCAGTACTTC
17	TRBJ2-3	-	TRBV20-1	TRBD2	CSARDPRLAGRTDTQYF	TGCAGTGCTAGAGACCCAAGACTAGCGGGAAGGACAGATACGCAGTATTTT
15	TRBJ1-1	many	TRBV19	-	CASSMDSDAYTEAFF	TGTGCCAGTAGTATGGACAGTGATGCATACACTGAAGCTTTCTTT
16	TRBJ2-5	many	TRBV5-8	TRBD2	CASSSWTSGVQETQYF	TGTGCCAGCAGCTCATGGACTAGCGGGGTACAAGAGACCCAGTACTTC
15	TRBJ2-1	many	TRBV20-1	-	CSARDTPVAGWEQFF	TGCAGTGCTAGAGATACCCCTGTCGCGGGTTGGGAGCAGTTCTTC
15	TRBJ2-6	many	TRBV12-3/TRBV12-4	TRBD1	CASSSQGAGANVLTF	TGTGCCAGCAGTTCACAGGGGGCTGGGGCCAACGTCCTGACTTTC
12	TRBJ1-5	few	TRBV20-1	-	CSARGPGEPQHF	TGCAGTGCTAGGGGACCGGGGGAGCCCCAGCATTTT
15	TRBJ2-2	-	TRBV5-1	TRBD2	CASSYPSGSPGELFF	TGCGCCAGCAGCTACCCTAGCGGGAGTCCCGGGGAGCTGTTTTTT
13	TRBJ2-3	many	TRBV6-1	-	CASTGDKTDTQYF	TGTGCCAGCACGGGAGACAAGACAGATACGCAGTATTTT
15	TRBJ1-6	many	TRBV28	TRBD1	CASSIQQGQISPLHF	TGTGCCAGCAGCATACAACAGGGGCAGATTTCACCCCTCCACTTT
15	TRBJ2-7	many	TRBV30	-	CAWIRGQGSPYEQYF	TGTGCCTGGATCCGAGGGCAGGGGAGCCCGTACGAGCAGTACTTC
13	TRBJ2-1	many	TRBV11-3	-	CASSPKTEYEQFF	TGTGCCAGCAGCCCTAAAACGGAGTATGAGCAGTTCTTC
14	TRBJ1-1	many	TRBV10-1	TRBD1	CASGGTGGFNEAFF	TGCGCCAGCGGAGGGACAGGGGGCTTCAATGAAGCTTTCTTT
14	TRBJ2-7	many	TRBV27	-	CASSRPGGTYEQYF	TGTGCCAGCAGTCGCCCAGGCGGGACCTACGAGCAGTACTTC